The 9 T cell receptor beta chains reported below all come from one sample, sequenced in a study of beta chain features in type 1 diabetes. Investigators reverse transcribed all isolated RNA, so they sequenced expressed TCRB transcripts. This table comes from immunoSEQ multiplex PCR, and its TCRdb copy is limited to in-frame clones, with some not included. This sample has about 260,000 clones; about 63% occur once, and the top ten carry 0.053%. Sequencing was done on a sample of naive CD4+ T cells from blood. The receptors shown here come from a man aged 25 to 40 in good health.

The chain has TRBV29-1 and TRBJ2-1; 7 bases align to TRBD2. V was pared by 7 bases and J by 0 bases, with 6 bases of the junction left unmatched. Germline V gives CDR1 SQVTM, CDR2 ANQGSEA. The CDR3 is 14 amino acids. The DNA for the CDR3 is TGCAGCGCCGGGGGGTTCAGCTCCTACAATGAGCAGTTCTTC. Translated: CSAGGFSSYNEQFF.

The gene calls are TRBV4-1 and TRBJ2-1; 7 bases line up with TRBD2. Germline V gene sequence: CDR1 MGHRA, CDR2 YSYEKL. With 6 bases clipped from V and 8 bases from J, the junction kept 16 bases outside the gene matches. There are 16 residues in the CDR3. The CDR3 DNA reads TGCGCCAGCAGTCGAATCATCCGCGGGAGAGGCGATGAGCAGTTCTTC. Translating gives CASSRIIRGRGDEQFF.

The V gene is TRBV25-1, the J gene TRBJ2-1; D remains unclear. The CDR3 has 13 residues. CDR1 is MGHDK and CDR2 is SYGVNS in the germline V gene. The germline V and J ends were trimmed by 1 base and 7 bases, with 8 bases remaining between them. The chain's CDR3 is CASSELSENEQFF. Written as DNA, the CDR3 is TGTGCCAGCAGTGAATTAAGTGAGAATGAGCAGTTCTTC. The full variable domain, rest sourced from reference TRBV25-1 and TRBJ2-1, is EADIYQTPRYLVIGTGKKITLECSQTMGHDKMYWYQQDPGMELHLIHYSYGVNSTEKGDLSSESTVSRIRTEHFPLTLESARPSHTSQYLCASSELSENEQFFGPGTRLTVL.

The CDR3 nucleotides read TGTGCCAGCAGTTCTTGGGACACTGAAGCTTTCTTT. Translating gives CASSSWDTEAFF. The rearrangement joins TRBV6-5 to TRBJ1-1; D not resolved. Germline-derived CDR1 and CDR2 are MNHEY and SVGAGI. Between the trimmed V and J ends, which lost 4 bases and 3 bases, there was a span of 6 bases. The length of the CDR3 is 12 residues.

J is TRBJ2-7 and V is TRBV4-2, with TRBD1 matching 8 bases. CDR1 is LGHNA, CDR2 YNFKEQ, per germline. With V trimmed by 6 bases and J by 6 bases, 7 bases remained unmatched. The CDR3 totals 13 residues. CDR3 region: CASRKTGEFEQYF. In DNA form, the CDR3 reads TGTGCCAGCAGGAAGACAGGGGAGTTCGAGCAGTACTTC.

J is TRBJ1-1 and V is TRBV9; D might be TRBD1 (5 bases). The CDR3 has 15 amino acids. V was pared by 3 bases and J by 0 bases, with 12 bases between. Germline assignment: CDR1 SGDLS and CDR2 YYNGEE. The CDR3 sequence is CASSAMGGVNTEAFF. The DNA for the CDR3 is TGTGCCAGCAGCGCCATGGGGGGTGTGAACACTGAAGCTTTCTTT.

V is TRBV30 and J is TRBJ2-3; D uncertain. The CDR3 spans 15 residues. Germline lookup yields CDR1 GTSNPN and CDR2 SVGIG (reference sequence). The V end lost 0 bases, the J end lost 1 base, and 11 bases lay between the germline ends. The CDR3 coding sequence is TGTGCCTGGAGTGTAGGTGGGCAGCGCACAGATACGCAGTATTTT. As protein: CAWSVGGQRTDTQYF.

In this sample, this clone turned up a few times. This chain connects TRBV13 to TRBJ2-1; TRBD2 might be the D (6 bases). The CDR3 has 13 amino acids. Germline V gene data show CDR1 as PRHDT and CDR2 as FYEKMQ (reference sequence). Deletions cut 5 bases from V and 5 bases from J, with 10 bases between. In DNA form, the CDR3 reads TGTGCCAGCAGCGGGACTTACAACAATGAGCAGTTCTTC. Protein product: CASSGTYNNEQFF. Combining the CDR3 with reference TRBV13 and TRBJ2-1 gives the whole variable domain AAGVIQSPRHLIKEKRETATLKCYPIPRHDTVYWYQQGPGQDPQFLISFYEKMQSDKGSIPDRFSAQQFSDYHSELNMSSLELGDSALYFCASSGTYNNEQFFGPGTRLTVL.

This rearrangement joins TRBV20-1 to TRBJ2-3, with D possibly matching TRBD2 (6 bases). Germline values: CDR1 DFQATT, CDR2 SNEGSKA (reference sequence). The ends were cut back, 2 bases at V and 14 bases at J, with 14 bases in the middle. This CDR3 has 11 amino acids. The DNA for the CDR3 is TGCAGTGCTAGATTCGGGACTTTGCCGTATTTT. This gives the protein CSARFGTLPYF.